This is a list of T cell receptor beta chains from one sample in a study of T cell changes during pregnancy in multiple sclerosis. The data were produced by immunoSEQ multiplex PCR, yet TCRdb's version contains in-frame clones alone and is incomplete. The sample holds fewer than 100,000 clones, 89% seen once. This material consisted of peripheral blood, taken before pregnancy. Source of these receptors: a female donor with multiple sclerosis, enrolled in a pregnancy study. CDR3s include the opening cysteine and the closing phenylalanine or tryptophan.

TRBV7-2	CASSPPAQVMNTEAFF
TRBV27	CASSFVASPLHF
TRBV6-1	CASSEADRVETEAFF
TRBV18	CASSPPTSGETQYF
TRBV10-3	CATNAGAGYGYTF
TRBV30	CAWSVLGGQPQHF
TRBV5-6	CASSNPPGNTEAFF
TRBV6-5	CASSSPRQGGDSPLHF
TRBV5-1	CASSLGIPGEKLFF
TRBV30	CAWSPGSHYEQYF
TRBV5-1	CASSLVGQHNSPLHF
TRBV7-9	CASSRQTGGSGGRYGTQYF
TRBV2	CASRAYGTGGRGYTF
TRBV5-1	CASSLRAGGGEERAFF
TRBV9	CASSVNRDTGGGWTEAFF
TRBV5-4	CASSLFMTANYGYTF
TRBV2	CASTGGYEQYF
TRBV13	CASSLMDISDTQYF
TRBV19	CASSIQTGAGSPLHF
TRBV4-3	CASSQAGWDSPLHF
TRBV28	CASTSLGSGRTDTQYF
TRBV6-4	CASSVEGTSTDTQYF
TRBV27	CASSLFPSALNTEAFF
TRBV30	CAWTASRHSPLHF
TRBV5-1	CASSLGTNPGEQFF
TRBV4-3	CASSQEGGEKLFF
TRBV30	CAWSVRVWSGDRSNQPQHF
TRBV30	CAWKVGQGTSPLHF
TRBV7-2	CASRRAGGPYNEQFF
TRBV27	CASSPWGLQRRWSPLHF